This T cell receptor (beta chain) was sequenced for a study of chronic HIV infection and antiretroviral therapy. MiXCR, applied by TCRdb to the 5' RACE reads, yields one record per CDR3 protein. The sample holds over 40,000 distinct CDR3 sequences; about a fifth are singletons and the top ten take over 2.5%. This CDR3 is built from 17 residues. The germline CDR1 and CDR2 sequences are SGHNT and YYREEE (reference sequence). J lost 3 bases, V lost 6 bases, and 17 bases had no gene match. The sequence was obtained from an adult who had HIV and had not received antiretroviral therapy, or was an uninfected healthy control (not recorded which). This rearrangement joins TRBV5-4 to TRBJ1-1, with 7 nucleotides matching TRBD1. The material sequenced was peripheral blood. The CDR3 is CASNSDREKLVDTEAFF. DNA of the CDR3: TGTGCCAGCAACTCTGACAGGGAAAAATTGGTGGACACTGAAGCTTTCTTT.